The source of this TCR beta chain is a study of early T cells in non-severe SARS-CoV-2 infection. TCRdb redid the calling of the 5' RACE reads with MiXCR, one entry per CDR3 protein. The data contain about 52,000 distinct CDR3 sequences, approximately 11% of them singletons. Study findings and constraints: A preference for anti-spike CD8 responses marked VDJdb matching, which missed private and CD4 specificities.

The CDR3 consists of 17 residues. V was cut by 1 base and J by 0 bases, with 15 bases left in between. Germline V gene data show CDR1 as LGHDT and CDR2 as YNNKEL (reference sequence). This clonotype was seen at least ten times. Its antigen is as yet unknown. This clonotype originated in an adult who was a healthcare worker with PCR-confirmed SARS-CoV-2 infection or an uninfected control (not recorded which). The specimen sequenced was whole blood. The V gene is TRBV3-1, the J gene TRBJ1-1, with D unresolved. The CDR3 nucleotides are TGTGCCAGCAGCCAAGGGGAGTACAGATACATGAACACTGAAGCTTTCTTT. Translated: CASSQGEYRYMNTEAFF.